This T cell receptor (beta chain) was retrieved from a study of blood T cell repertoires in COVID-19. Study details: PBMCs, B-cell-depleted T cells, or T cells provided the cDNA or gDNA that made up the material.

Source study methods: Estimates of nucleated cell counts were drawn from the amplification of reference gene primers. The table came from immunoSEQ multiplex PCR; TCRdb's copy has only in-frame clones and leaves some out. V and J calls plus clone size are reproduced from that table; the DNA served to infer D and trimming. The data hold under 150,000 clones, with around 89% observed a single time. The length of the CDR3 is 14 residues. V dropped 4 bases and J dropped 0 bases, with 9 bases sitting between them. CDR1 is MNHEY and CDR2 is SVGEGT in the germline V gene. The sequence was obtained from a middle-aged man with acute or convalescent COVID-19. The chain has TRBV6-2 or TRBV6-3 and TRBJ1-1; no firm D call. Sequenced: peripheral blood. CDR3 loop: CASSWLSMNTEAFF. CDR3 in DNA: TGTGCCAGCAGTTGGTTGAGCATGAACACTGAAGCTTTCTTT.